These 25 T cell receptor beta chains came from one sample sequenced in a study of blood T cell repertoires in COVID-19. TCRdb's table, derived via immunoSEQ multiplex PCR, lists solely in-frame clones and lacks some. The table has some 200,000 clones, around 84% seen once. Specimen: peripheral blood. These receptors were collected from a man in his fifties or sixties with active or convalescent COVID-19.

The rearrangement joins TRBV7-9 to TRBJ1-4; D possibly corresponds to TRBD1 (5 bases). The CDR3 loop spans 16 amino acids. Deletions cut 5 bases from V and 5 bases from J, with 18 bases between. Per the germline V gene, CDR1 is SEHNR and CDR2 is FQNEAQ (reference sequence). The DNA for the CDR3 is TGTGCCAGCAGCGTCCCGACAGCCGCCGTAAATGAAAAACTGTTTTTT. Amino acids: CASSVPTAAVNEKLFF.

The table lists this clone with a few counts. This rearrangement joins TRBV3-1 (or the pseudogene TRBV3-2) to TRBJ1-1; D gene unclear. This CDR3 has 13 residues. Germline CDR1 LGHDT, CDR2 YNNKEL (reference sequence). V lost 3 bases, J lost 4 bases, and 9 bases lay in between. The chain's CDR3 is CASSQSGSTEAFF. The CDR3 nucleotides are TGTGCCAGCAGCCAGTCTGGGAGCACTGAAGCTTTCTTT.

The DNA for the CDR3 is TGCAGTGCTAGTGGCCTAGCGGGACTTTTCTCACGGCAGTTCTTC. It codes for CSASGLAGLFSRQFF. The chain recombines TRBV20-1 with TRBJ2-1; 9 bases align to TRBD2. This CDR3 contains 15 residues. Germline loops: CDR1 DFQATT, CDR2 SNEGSKA (reference sequence). The V segment lost 3 bases and the J segment 12 bases; nucleotides outside the gene matches: 15.

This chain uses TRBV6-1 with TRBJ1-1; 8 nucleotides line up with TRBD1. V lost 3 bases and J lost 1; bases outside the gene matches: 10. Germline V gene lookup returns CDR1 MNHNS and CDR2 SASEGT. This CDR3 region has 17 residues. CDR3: CASSDPEDREANTEAFF. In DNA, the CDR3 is TGTGCCAGCAGTGACCCGGAGGACAGGGAGGCGAACACTGAAGCTTTCTTT.

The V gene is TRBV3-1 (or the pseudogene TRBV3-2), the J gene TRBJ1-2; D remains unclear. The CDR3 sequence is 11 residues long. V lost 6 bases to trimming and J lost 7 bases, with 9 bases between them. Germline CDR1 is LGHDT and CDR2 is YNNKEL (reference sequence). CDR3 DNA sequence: TGTGCCAGCAGAGACGAGGGTGGCTACACCTTC. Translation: CASRDEGGYTF.

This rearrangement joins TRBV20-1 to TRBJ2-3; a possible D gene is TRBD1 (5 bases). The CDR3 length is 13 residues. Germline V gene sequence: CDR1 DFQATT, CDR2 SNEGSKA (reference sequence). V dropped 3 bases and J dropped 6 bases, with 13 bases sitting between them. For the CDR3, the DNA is TGCAGTGCTAGTCCTCAGGGTCGGGATACGCAGTATTTT. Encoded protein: CSASPQGRDTQYF.

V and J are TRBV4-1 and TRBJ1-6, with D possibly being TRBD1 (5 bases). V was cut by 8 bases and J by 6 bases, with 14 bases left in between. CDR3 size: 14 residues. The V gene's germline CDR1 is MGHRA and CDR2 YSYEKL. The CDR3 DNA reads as TGCGCCAGCGGGGACCGCGGGGTTAATTCACCCCTCCACTTT. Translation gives CASGDRGVNSPLHF.

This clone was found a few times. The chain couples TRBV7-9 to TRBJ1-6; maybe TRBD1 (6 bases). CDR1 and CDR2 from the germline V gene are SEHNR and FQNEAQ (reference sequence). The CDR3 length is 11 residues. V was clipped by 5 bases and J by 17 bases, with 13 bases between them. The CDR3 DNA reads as TGTGCCAGCAGCGGCCGGACAGCGGTCCACTTT. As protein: CASSGRTAVHF.

Written as DNA, the CDR3 is TGCGCCAGCAGCCTAACCCCCAACAGGGCGAGTACGGAGACCCAGTACTTC. Amino acid sequence: CASSLTPNRASTETQYF. The chain couples TRBV5-1 to TRBJ2-5, with D possibly matching TRBD1 (6 bases). This CDR3 has 17 residues. Trimming removed 4 bases from V and 5 bases from J, with 24 bases in between. Germline CDR1 reads SGHRS; CDR2 reads YFSETQ. Variable domain in full (rest from reference TRBV5-1 and TRBJ2-5): KAGVTQTPRYLIKTRGQQVTLSCSPISGHRSVSWYQQTPGQGLQFLFEYFSETQRNKGNFPGRFSGRQFSNSRSEMNVSTLELGDSALYLCASSLTPNRASTETQYFGPGTRLLVL.

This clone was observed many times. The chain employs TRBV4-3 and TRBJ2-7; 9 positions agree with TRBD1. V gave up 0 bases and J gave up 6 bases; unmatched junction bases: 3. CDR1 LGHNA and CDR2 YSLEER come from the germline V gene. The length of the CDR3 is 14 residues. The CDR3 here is CASSQEATGGEQYF. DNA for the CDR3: TGCGCCAGCAGCCAAGAGGCGACAGGGGGCGAGCAGTACTTC.

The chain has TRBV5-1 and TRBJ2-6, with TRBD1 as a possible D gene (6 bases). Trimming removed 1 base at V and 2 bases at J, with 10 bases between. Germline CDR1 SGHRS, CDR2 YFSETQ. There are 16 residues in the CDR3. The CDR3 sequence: CASSLQGSAGANVLTF. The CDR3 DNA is TGCGCCAGCAGCTTGCAGGGGTCAGCTGGGGCCAACGTCCTGACTTTC.

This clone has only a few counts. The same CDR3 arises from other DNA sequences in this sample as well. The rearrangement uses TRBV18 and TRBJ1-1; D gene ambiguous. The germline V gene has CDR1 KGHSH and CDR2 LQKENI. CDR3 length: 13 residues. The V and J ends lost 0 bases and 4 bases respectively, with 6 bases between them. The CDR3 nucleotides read TGTGCCAGCTCACCACCTGGGAGCACTGAAGCTTTCTTT. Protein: CASSPPGSTEAFF. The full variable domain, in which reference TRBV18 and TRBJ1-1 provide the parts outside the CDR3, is NAGVMQNPRHLVRRRGQEARLRCSPMKGHSHVYWYRQLPEEGLKFMVYLQKENIIDESGMPKERFSAEFPKEGPSILRIQQVVRGDSAAYFCASSPPGSTEAFFGQGTRLTVV.

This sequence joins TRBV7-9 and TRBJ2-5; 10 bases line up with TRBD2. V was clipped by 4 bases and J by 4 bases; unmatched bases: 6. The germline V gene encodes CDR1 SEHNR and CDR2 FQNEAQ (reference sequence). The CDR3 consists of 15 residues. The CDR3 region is CASSSIAGGRETQYF. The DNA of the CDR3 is TGTGCCAGCAGCTCCATAGCGGGAGGACGAGAGACCCAGTACTTC. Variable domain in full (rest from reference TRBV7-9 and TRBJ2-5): DTGVSQNPRHKITKRGQNVTFRCDPISEHNRLYWYRQTLGQGPEFLTYFQNEAQLEKSRLLSDRFSAERPKGSFSTLEIQRTEQGDSAMYLCASSSIAGGRETQYFGPGTRLLVL.

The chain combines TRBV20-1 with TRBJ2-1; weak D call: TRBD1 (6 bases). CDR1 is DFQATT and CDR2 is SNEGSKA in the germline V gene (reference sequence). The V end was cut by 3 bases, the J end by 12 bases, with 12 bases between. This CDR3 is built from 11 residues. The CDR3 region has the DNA TGCAGTGCTAGGGACAGTATCGGGCAGTTCTTC. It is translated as CSARDSIGQFF.

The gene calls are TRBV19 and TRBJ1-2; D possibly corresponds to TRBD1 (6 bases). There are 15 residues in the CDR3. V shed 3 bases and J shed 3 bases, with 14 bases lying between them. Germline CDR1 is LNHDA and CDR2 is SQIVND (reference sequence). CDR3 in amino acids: CASSITNRDDYGYTF. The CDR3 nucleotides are TGTGCCAGTAGTATTACTAACAGGGACGACTATGGCTACACCTTC. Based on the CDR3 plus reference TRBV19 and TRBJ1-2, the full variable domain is DGGITQSPKYLFRKEGQNVTLSCEQNLNHDAMYWYRQDPGQGLRLIYYSQIVNDFQKGDIAEGYSVSREKKESFPLTVTSAQKNPTAFYLCASSITNRDDYGYTFGSGTRLTVV.

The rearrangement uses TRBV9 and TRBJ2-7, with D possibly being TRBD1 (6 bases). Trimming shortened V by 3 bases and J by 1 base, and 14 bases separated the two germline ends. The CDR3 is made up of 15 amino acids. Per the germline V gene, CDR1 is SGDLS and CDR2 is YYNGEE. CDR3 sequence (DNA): TGTGCCAGCAGCGGTGGGACATGGGAGTCCTACGAGCAGTACGTC. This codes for CASSGGTWESYEQYV.

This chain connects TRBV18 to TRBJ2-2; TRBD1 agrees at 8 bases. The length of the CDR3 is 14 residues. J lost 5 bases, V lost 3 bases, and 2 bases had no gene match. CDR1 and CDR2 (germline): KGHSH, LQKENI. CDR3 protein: CASSPRGRTGELFF. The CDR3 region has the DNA TGTGCCAGCTCACCCAGGGGGCGGACCGGGGAGCTGTTTTTT.

The CDR3 DNA is TGTGCCAGCAGTTACTCGAGGACAGGGTCCAATCAGCCCCAGCATTTT. It encodes CASSYSRTGSNQPQHF. This rearrangement joins TRBV6-2 or TRBV6-3 to TRBJ1-5; 8 bases line up with TRBD1. This CDR3 has 16 residues. Germline V lookup: CDR1 MNHEY, CDR2 SVGEGT. J lost 3 bases, V lost 0 bases, and 4 bases had no gene match.

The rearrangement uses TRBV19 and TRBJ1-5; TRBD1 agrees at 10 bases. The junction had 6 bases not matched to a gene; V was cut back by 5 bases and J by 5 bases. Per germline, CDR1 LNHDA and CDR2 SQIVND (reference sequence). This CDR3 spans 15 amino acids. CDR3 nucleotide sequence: TGTGCCAGTAGTCCATCGACAGGGGGCGATCAGCCCCAGCATTTT. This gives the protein CASSPSTGGDQPQHF. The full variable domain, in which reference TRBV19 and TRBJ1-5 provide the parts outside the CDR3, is DGGITQSPKYLFRKEGQNVTLSCEQNLNHDAMYWYRQDPGQGLRLIYYSQIVNDFQKGDIAEGYSVSREKKESFPLTVTSAQKNPTAFYLCASSPSTGGDQPQHFGDGTRLSIL.

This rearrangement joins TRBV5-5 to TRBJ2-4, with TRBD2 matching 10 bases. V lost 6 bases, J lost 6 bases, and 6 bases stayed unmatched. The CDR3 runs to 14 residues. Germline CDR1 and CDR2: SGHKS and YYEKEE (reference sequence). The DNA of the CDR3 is TGTGCCAGCACCCTATCTAGCGGGAGAAACATTCAGTACTTC. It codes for CASTLSSGRNIQYF.

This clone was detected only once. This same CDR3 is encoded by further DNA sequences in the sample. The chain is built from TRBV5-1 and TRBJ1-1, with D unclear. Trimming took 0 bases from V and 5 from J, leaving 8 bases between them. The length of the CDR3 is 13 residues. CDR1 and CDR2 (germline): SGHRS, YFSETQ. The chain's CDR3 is CASSLERGTEAFF. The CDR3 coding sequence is TGCGCCAGCAGCTTGGAGAGAGGGACTGAAGCTTTCTTT.

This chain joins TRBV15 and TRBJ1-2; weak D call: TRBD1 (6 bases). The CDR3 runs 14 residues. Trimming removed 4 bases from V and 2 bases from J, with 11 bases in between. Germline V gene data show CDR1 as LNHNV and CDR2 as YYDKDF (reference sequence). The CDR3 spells CATSTTGTNYGYTF. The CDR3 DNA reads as TGTGCCACCAGCACTACAGGGACCAACTATGGCTACACCTTC.

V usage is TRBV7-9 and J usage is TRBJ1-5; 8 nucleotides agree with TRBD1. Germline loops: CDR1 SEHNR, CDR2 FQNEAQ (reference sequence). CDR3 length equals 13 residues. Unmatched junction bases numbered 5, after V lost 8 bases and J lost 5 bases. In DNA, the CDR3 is TGTGCCAGCGCAGGGGGCGGCGATCAGCCCCAGCATTTT. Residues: CASAGGGDQPQHF.

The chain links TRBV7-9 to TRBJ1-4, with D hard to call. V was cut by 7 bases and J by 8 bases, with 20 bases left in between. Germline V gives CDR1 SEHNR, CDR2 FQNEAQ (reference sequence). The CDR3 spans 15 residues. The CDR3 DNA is TGTGCCAGCACACTCGGAACGGGAGATGGAGAAAAACTGTTTTTT. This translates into CASTLGTGDGEKLFF.

The CDR3 sequence is CASSLWGSWSYEQYF. The CDR3 bases are TGTGCCAGCAGTTTATGGGGGAGTTGGTCCTACGAGCAGTACTTC. The V and J genes are TRBV28 and TRBJ2-7; tentatively, D is TRBD2 (5 bases). Germline values: CDR1 MDHEN, CDR2 SYDVKM. The V end was cut by 0 bases, the J end by 1 base, with 10 bases between. This CDR3 comprises 15 residues.